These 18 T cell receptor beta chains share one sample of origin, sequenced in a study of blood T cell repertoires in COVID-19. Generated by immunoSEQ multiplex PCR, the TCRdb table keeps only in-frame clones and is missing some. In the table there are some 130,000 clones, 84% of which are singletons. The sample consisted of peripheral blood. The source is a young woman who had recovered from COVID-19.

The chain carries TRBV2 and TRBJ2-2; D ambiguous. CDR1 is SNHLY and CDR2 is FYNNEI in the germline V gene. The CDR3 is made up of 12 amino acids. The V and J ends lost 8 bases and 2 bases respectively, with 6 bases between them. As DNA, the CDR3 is TGTGCCAGCGGCAGAAACACCGGGGAGCTGTTTTTT. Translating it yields CASGRNTGELFF.

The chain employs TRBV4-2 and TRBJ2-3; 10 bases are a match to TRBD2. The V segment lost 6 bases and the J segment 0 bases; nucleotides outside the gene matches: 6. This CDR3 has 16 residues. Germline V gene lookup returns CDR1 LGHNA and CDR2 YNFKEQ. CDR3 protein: CASSIAGGLSTDTQYF. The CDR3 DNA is TGTGCCAGCAGTATAGCGGGAGGACTGAGCACAGATACGCAGTATTTT.

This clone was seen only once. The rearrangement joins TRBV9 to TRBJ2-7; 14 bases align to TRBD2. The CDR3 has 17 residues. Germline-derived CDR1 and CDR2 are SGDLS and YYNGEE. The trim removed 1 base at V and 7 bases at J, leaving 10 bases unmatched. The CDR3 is CASSVSGPGLAGEEQYF. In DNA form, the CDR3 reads TGTGCCAGCAGCGTAAGCGGGCCGGGACTAGCGGGAGAAGAGCAGTACTTC.

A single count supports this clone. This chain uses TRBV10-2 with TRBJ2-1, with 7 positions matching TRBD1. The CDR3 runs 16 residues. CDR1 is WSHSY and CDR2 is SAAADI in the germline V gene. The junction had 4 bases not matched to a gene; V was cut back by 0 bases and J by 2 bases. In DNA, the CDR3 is TGCGCCAGCAGTGAGTCACAGGGGCGCGCCTACAATGAGCAGTTCTTC. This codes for CASSESQGRAYNEQFF.

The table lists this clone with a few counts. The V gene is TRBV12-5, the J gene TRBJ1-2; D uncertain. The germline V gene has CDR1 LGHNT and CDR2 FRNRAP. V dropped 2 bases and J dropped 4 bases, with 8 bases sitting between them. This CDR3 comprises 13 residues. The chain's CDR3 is CASGLTGSYGYTF. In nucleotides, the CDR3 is TGTGCTAGTGGTTTGACGGGGTCCTATGGCTACACCTTC.

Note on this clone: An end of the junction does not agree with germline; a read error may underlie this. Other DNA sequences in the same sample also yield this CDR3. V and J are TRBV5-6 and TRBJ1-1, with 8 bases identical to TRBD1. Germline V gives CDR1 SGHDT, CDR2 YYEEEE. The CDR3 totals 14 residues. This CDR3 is CASSLDRVRTEAFF. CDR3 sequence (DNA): TGTGCCAGCAGTTTGGACAGGGTGAGAACTGAAGCTTTCTTT.

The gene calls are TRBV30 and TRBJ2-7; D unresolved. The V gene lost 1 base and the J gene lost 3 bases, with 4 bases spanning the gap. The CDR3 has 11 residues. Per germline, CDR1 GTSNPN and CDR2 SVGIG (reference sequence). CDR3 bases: TGTGCCTGGAGTGCCTACTACGAGCAGTACTTC. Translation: CAWSAYYEQYF. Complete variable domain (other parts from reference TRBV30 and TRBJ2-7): SQTIHQWPATLVQPVGSPLSLECTVEGTSNPNLYWYRQAAGRGLQLLFYSVGIGQISSEVPQNLSASRPQDRQFILSSKKLLLSDSGFYLCAWSAYYEQYFGPGTRLTVT.

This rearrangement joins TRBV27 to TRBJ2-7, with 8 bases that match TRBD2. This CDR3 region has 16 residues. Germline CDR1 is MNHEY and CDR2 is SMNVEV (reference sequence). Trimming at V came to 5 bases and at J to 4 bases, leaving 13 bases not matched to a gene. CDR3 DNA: TGTGCCAGCAGTGAGGGGGTAGGGACTAGGACATACGAGCAGTACTTC. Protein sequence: CASSEGVGTRTYEQYF.

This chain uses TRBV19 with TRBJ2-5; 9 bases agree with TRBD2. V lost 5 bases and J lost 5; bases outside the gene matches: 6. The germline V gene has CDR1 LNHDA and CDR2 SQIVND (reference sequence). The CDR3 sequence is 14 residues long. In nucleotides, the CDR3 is TGTGCCAGTAGTGGGTATAGCGGGAGCGAGACCCAGTACTTC. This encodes CASSGYSGSETQYF.

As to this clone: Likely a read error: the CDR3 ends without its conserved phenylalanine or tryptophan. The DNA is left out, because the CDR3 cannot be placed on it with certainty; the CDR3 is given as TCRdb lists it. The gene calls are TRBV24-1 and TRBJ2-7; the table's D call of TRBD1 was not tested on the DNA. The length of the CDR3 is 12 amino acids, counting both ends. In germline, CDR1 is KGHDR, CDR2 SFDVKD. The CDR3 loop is CATSDFPQAGFG.

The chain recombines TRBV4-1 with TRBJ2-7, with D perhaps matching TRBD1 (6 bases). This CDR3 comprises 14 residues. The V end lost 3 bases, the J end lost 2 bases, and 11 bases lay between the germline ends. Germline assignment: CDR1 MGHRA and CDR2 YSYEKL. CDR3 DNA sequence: TGCGCCAGCAGCCATTCAGGGGATCCCTACGAGCAGTACTTC. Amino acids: CASSHSGDPYEQYF.

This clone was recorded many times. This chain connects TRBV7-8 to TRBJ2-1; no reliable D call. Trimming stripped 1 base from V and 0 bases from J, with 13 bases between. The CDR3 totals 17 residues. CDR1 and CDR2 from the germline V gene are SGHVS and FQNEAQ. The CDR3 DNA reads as TGTGCCAGCAGCTTAGACGTCAGATACCTCTCCTACAATGAGCAGTTCTTC. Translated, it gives CASSLDVRYLSYNEQFF.

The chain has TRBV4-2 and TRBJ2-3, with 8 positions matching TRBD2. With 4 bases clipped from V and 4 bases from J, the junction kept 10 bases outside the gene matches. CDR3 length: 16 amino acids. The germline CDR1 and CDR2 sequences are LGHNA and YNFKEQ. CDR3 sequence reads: CASSPGTSGRPDTQYF. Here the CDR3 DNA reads TGTGCCAGCAGCCCTGGCACTAGCGGACGCCCAGATACGCAGTATTTT.

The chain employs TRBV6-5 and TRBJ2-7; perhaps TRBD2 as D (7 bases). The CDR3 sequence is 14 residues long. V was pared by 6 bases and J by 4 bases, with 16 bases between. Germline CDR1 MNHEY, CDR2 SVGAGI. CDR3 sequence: CASSSVGGRYEQYF. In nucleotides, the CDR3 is TGTGCCAGCAGCTCGGTCGGGGGGCGTTACGAGCAGTACTTC.

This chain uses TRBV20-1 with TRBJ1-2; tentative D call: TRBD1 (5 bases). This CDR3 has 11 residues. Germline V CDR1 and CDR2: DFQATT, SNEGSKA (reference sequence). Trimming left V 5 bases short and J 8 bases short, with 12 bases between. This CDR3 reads CSAGAASGYTF. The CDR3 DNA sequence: TGCAGTGCTGGGGCGGCAAGCGGCTACACCTTC.

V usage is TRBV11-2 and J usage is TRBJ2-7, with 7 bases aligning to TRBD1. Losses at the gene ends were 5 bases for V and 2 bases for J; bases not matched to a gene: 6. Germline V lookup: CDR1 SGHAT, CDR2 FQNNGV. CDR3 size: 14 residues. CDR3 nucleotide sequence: TGTGCCAGCAGCACCGGGACAGTTCCCTACGAGCAGTACTTC. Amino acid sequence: CASSTGTVPYEQYF.

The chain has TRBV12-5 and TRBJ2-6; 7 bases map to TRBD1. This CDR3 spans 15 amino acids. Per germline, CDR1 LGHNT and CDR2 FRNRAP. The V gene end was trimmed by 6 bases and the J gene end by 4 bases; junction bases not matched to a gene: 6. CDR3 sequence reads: CASGTTGVGANVLTF. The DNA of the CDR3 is TGTGCTAGTGGCACCACAGGGGTAGGGGCCAACGTCCTGACTTTC.

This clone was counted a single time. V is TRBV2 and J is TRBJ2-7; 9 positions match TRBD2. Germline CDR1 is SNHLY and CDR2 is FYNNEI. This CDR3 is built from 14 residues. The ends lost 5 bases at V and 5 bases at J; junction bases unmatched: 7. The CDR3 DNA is TGTGCCAGCAGTTCCGGGACTAGCATCCACGAGCAGTACTTC. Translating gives CASSSGTSIHEQYF.